The T cell receptor beta chain under discussion was sequenced for a study of neurological immune-mediated disorders. Study findings and constraints: While HTLV-1-associated myelopathy showed the greatest TCR clonal expansion, multiple sclerosis showed the least, falling below healthy controls.

In its sample, this clonotype was seen many times. Its antigen is not known. PBMCs stored at -80 C, numbering 2 million, were the origin of the unsorted libraries. TCRdb analysed the 5' RACE reads with MiXCR anew, one entry per CDR3 protein. Among some 60,000 distinct CDR3 sequences listed, 3.5% were seen once. The source is a woman aged 25 to 39 with multiple sclerosis. Sequenced sample: PBMCs.

In DNA form, the CDR3 reads TGCAGTGCCAGGGACGGAGGGAGAGTAGGAGGCTACACCTTC. It codes for CSARDGGRVGGYTF. The chain links TRBV20-1 to TRBJ1-2; D perhaps matches TRBD1 (5 bases). Per the germline V gene, CDR1 is DFQATT and CDR2 is SNEGSKA (reference sequence). The CDR3 is 14 amino acids. V was pared by 6 bases and J by 8 bases, with 22 bases between.